This record concerns one T cell receptor beta chain sequence. These data originate in a study of blood T cell repertoires in COVID-19. Across the study: Samples representing acute and convalescent COVID-19 were sourced from the United States, Italy and Spain. In each case, the material was cDNA or gDNA derived from T cells, B-cell-depleted T cells, or PBMCs.

The germline CDR1 and CDR2 sequences are SGHTA and FQGTGA. Trimming shortened V by 5 bases and J by 10 bases, and 15 bases separated the two germline ends. This CDR3 has 13 amino acids. Assay used: immunoSEQ multiplex PCR; TCRdb lists only in-frame clones, some missing. The sample consists of approximately 91,000 clones, about four fifths of them appearing once. The TCR originated in a man aged 65 to 85 with acute or convalescent COVID-19. Sequencing used peripheral blood. This chain connects TRBV7-3 to TRBJ2-1, with a weak D call TRBD2 (6 bases). The CDR3 coding sequence is TGTGCCAGCAGCCCCGGGACTCCTCGGGAGCAGTTCTTC. Its translation is CASSPGTPREQFF.